These 23 T cell receptor beta chains came from one sample sequenced in a study of blood T cell repertoires in COVID-19. Data came from immunoSEQ multiplex PCR; TCRdb stores just in-frame clones and leaves some out. The sample includes 190,000 or so clones, 83% seen only once; the top ten take 2.5% to 3%. Sequences were obtained from peripheral blood. These TCRs come from a man aged 50-59 years with active or convalescent COVID-19.

This rearrangement joins TRBV5-8 to TRBJ1-1, with 7 bases matching TRBD1. Germline-derived CDR1 and CDR2 are SGHTS and YDEGEE. The CDR3 is 15 residues long. V gave up 4 bases and J gave up 2 bases; unmatched junction bases: 8. The CDR3 reads CASSPRTGLNTEAFF. CDR3 coding DNA: TGTGCCAGCAGCCCAAGGACAGGACTCAACACTGAAGCTTTCTTT.

In this sample, this clone turned up a few times. CDR3 protein: CASSVEGNTIYF. The CDR3 nucleotides read TGTGCCAGCAGTGTAGAAGGAAACACCATATATTTT. This chain joins TRBV6-2 or TRBV6-3 and TRBJ1-3; D call uncertain. The CDR3 has 12 amino acids. Looked up from germline, CDR1 is MNHEY and CDR2 is SVGEGT. Trimming removed 5 bases from V and 4 bases from J, with 6 bases in between.

This clone appeared a single time. CDR3 sequence: CASSPPNGQGSGELFF. CDR3 bases: TGTGCCAGCTCACCACCGAACGGACAGGGGTCCGGGGAGCTGTTTTTT. The V gene is TRBV18, the J gene TRBJ2-2; TRBD1 aligns across 9 bases. V was clipped by 0 bases and J by 6 bases; unmatched bases: 5. The germline CDR1 and CDR2 sequences are KGHSH and LQKENI. The CDR3 spans 16 residues. Full variable domain (outside the CDR3, taken from reference TRBV18 and TRBJ2-2): NAGVMQNPRHLVRRRGQEARLRCSPMKGHSHVYWYRQLPEEGLKFMVYLQKENIIDESGMPKERFSAEFPKEGPSILRIQQVVRGDSAAYFCASSPPNGQGSGELFFGEGSRLTVL.

CDR3 amino acids: CASSQGRGAPYEQYF. The CDR3 DNA follows: TGTGCCAGCAGCCAGGGGCGGGGCGCCCCCTACGAGCAGTACTTC. The chain is built from TRBV14 and TRBJ2-7; a possible D gene is TRBD2 (6 bases). V was pared by 3 bases and J by 2 bases, with 14 bases between. Germline V gene sequence: CDR1 SGHDN, CDR2 FVKESK. There are 15 residues in the CDR3.

This chain connects TRBV4-1 to TRBJ2-2; the match to TRBD2 covers 7 bases. Germline CDR1 and CDR2: MGHRA and YSYEKL. The CDR3 contains 15 residues. The J segment lost 5 bases and the V segment lost 6 bases, leaving 9 bases of the junction unmatched. CDR3 residues: CASRLRLAATGELFF. The CDR3, as DNA: TGCGCCAGCAGGTTACGGCTAGCGGCTACCGGGGAGCTGTTTTTT.

The chain uses TRBV5-1 and TRBJ2-2; the D gene is possibly TRBD1 (5 bases). The germline V gene encodes CDR1 SGHRS and CDR2 YFSETQ. Trimming took 2 bases from V and 1 from J, leaving 12 bases between them. The CDR3 length is 16 residues. The CDR3 loop is CASSFGPQGNTGELFF. The CDR3 DNA reads as TGCGCCAGCAGCTTTGGGCCCCAGGGGAACACCGGGGAGCTGTTTTTT.

J is TRBJ2-7 and V is TRBV7-2, with D perhaps TRBD2 (6 bases). V was cut by 5 bases and J by 0 bases, with 8 bases left in between. Germline CDR1 SGHTA, CDR2 FQGNSA. CDR3 size: 13 residues. The CDR3 here is CASSRDFSYEQYF. Here the CDR3 DNA reads TGTGCCAGCAGCCGGGACTTCTCCTACGAGCAGTACTTC.

The chain couples TRBV6-2 or TRBV6-3 to TRBJ1-2; TRBD1 agrees at 9 bases. Germline V gives CDR1 MNHEY, CDR2 SVGEGT. After removal of 4 bases from V and 4 bases from J, the junction contained 7 bases not matched to a gene. CDR3 length: 15 residues. In DNA form, the CDR3 reads TGTGCCAGCAGTTGGGGACAGGGCGTCGGCTATGGCTACACCTTC. Protein sequence: CASSWGQGVGYGYTF.

CDR3 protein: CAWSPLGRSGYGYTF. The CDR3 region has the DNA TGTGCCTGGAGTCCCCTAGGCCGATCGGGCTATGGCTACACCTTC. The chain couples TRBV30 to TRBJ1-2; D not resolved. Per germline, CDR1 GTSNPN and CDR2 SVGIG (reference sequence). The CDR3 has 15 residues. V was clipped by 2 bases and J by 4 bases, with 17 bases between them.

The chain joins TRBV10-2 to TRBJ1-5; D perhaps matches TRBD1 (6 bases). Germline lookup yields CDR1 WSHSY and CDR2 SAAADI. V lost 6 bases to trimming and J lost 0 bases, with 21 bases between them. The CDR3 has 18 amino acids. The CDR3 DNA reads as TGCGCCAGCAGGGGGGCCACTCATGCGACTTATAGCAATCAGCCCCAGCATTTT. Translated: CASRGATHATYSNQPQHF.

The chain joins TRBV29-1 to TRBJ2-2; 8 positions match TRBD2. V trimming: 6 bases; J trimming: 4 bases; junction bases outside the gene matches: 10. Germline-derived CDR1 and CDR2 are SQVTM and ANQGSEA. This CDR3 comprises 15 residues. The CDR3 DNA reads as TGCAGCGTCCCCGCCCGCGGGGGGCGCACCGGGGAGCTGTTTTTT. Its translation: CSVPARGGRTGELFF.

This chain links TRBV3-1 (or the pseudogene TRBV3-2) with TRBJ1-1; the match to TRBD1 covers 10 bases. V shed 0 bases, J shed 7 bases, and the junction held 2 bases outside the gene matches. CDR1 and CDR2 from the germline V gene are LGHDT and YNNKEL (reference sequence). There are 14 residues in the CDR3. CDR3 DNA sequence: TGTGCCAGCAGCCAAGATCGGACAGGGGGTGAAGCTTTCTTT. It yields the protein CASSQDRTGGEAFF.

The chain employs TRBV6-5 and TRBJ2-7; a possible D gene is TRBD2 (5 bases). The length of the CDR3 is 14 residues. Germline loops: CDR1 MNHEY, CDR2 SVGAGI. V was cut by 0 bases and J by 3 bases, with 9 bases left in between. In DNA form, the CDR3 reads TGTGCCAGCAGTTACTCTTCTAGCAGCTACGAGCAGTACTTC. It specifies CASSYSSSSYEQYF.

The CDR3 reads CASSLLDTQYF. CDR3 in DNA: TGTGCCAGTAGTCTACTGGATACGCAGTATTTT. This chain connects TRBV19 to TRBJ2-3; D is unclear. The V gene's germline CDR1 is LNHDA and CDR2 SQIVND (reference sequence). The V end was cut by 5 bases, the J end by 6 bases, with 6 bases between. This CDR3 is 11 amino acids long.

This clone was seen a handful of times. The V gene is TRBV13, the J gene TRBJ2-7, with D possibly TRBD1 on 6 matching bases. CDR1 is PRHDT, CDR2 FYEKMQ, per germline (reference sequence). Deletions cut 5 bases from V and 4 bases from J, with 12 bases between. The CDR3 loop spans 13 amino acids. CDR3 residues: CASSLDSSYEQYF. Here the CDR3 DNA reads TGTGCCAGCAGCCTGGACAGTAGTTACGAGCAGTACTTC.

The chain employs TRBV18 and TRBJ2-2; 8 bases map to TRBD1. The CDR3 loop spans 17 amino acids. V lost 3 bases and J lost 1; bases outside the gene matches: 7. Germline lookup yields CDR1 KGHSH and CDR2 LQKENI. DNA of the CDR3: TGTGCCAGCTCACCGCTAACCGGGACAGGGAACACCGGGGAGCTGTTTTTT. This gives the protein CASSPLTGTGNTGELFF.

This clone was found a few times. The chain couples TRBV19 to TRBJ1-1; no clear D. The V and J ends lost 4 bases and 5 bases respectively, with 17 bases between them. This CDR3 is 15 amino acids long. Germline V lookup: CDR1 LNHDA, CDR2 SQIVND (reference sequence). The CDR3 DNA sequence: TGTGCCAGTAGTACCCCGGGTGGGAGAGGGACTGAAGCTTTCTTT. It specifies CASSTPGGRGTEAFF. Full variable domain (missing parts from reference TRBV19 and TRBJ1-1): DGGITQSPKYLFRKEGQNVTLSCEQNLNHDAMYWYRQDPGQGLRLIYYSQIVNDFQKGDIAEGYSVSREKKESFPLTVTSAQKNPTAFYLCASSTPGGRGTEAFFGQGTRLTVV.

The chain couples TRBV10-3 to TRBJ1-3; D not resolved. The germline V gene has CDR1 ENHRY and CDR2 SYGVKD. CDR3 length equals 12 residues. Trimming left V 4 bases short and J 8 bases short, with 9 bases between. The CDR3 DNA follows: TGTGCCATCAGTGGGACTGCGGACACCATATATTTT. Encoded protein: CAISGTADTIYF.

The rearrangement joins TRBV18 to TRBJ2-4; D is unresolved. With 6 bases removed from V and 0 bases from J, the gap between germline ends came to 6 bases. This CDR3 is built from 13 residues. Per the germline V gene, CDR1 is KGHSH and CDR2 is LQKENI. The CDR3, as DNA: TGTGCCAGCTCGTCACTAGCCAAAAACATTCAGTACTTC. This codes for CASSSLAKNIQYF.

This clone was seen only a few times. The V call is TRBV19, the J call TRBJ1-1, with 7 bases lining up with TRBD1. Germline V gives CDR1 LNHDA, CDR2 SQIVND (reference sequence). The V gene end was trimmed by 6 bases and the J gene end by 6 bases; junction bases not matched to a gene: 13. The CDR3 has 15 residues. The CDR3: CASSKPGQIVSEAFF. CDR3 nucleotide sequence: TGTGCCAGTAGCAAACCGGGACAGATAGTTTCTGAAGCTTTCTTT.

This rearrangement joins TRBV7-9 to TRBJ2-3; D gene uncertain. Germline V gene data show CDR1 as SEHNR and CDR2 as FQNEAQ (reference sequence). This CDR3 comprises 12 residues. V was pared by 0 bases and J by 6 bases, with 4 bases between. CDR3 bases: TGTGCCAGCAGCTTAGCTCTCGATACGCAGTATTTT. This translates into CASSLALDTQYF.

This clone has just a few counts. This rearrangement joins TRBV5-1 to TRBJ2-5; 7 bases agree with TRBD2. Germline-derived CDR1 and CDR2 are SGHRS and YFSETQ. With 4 bases clipped from V and 7 bases from J, the junction kept 16 bases outside the gene matches. This CDR3 has 16 amino acids. This CDR3 is CASSASGTTDSGTQYF. DNA of the CDR3: TGCGCCAGCAGCGCTTCCGGGACTACCGATTCAGGGACCCAGTACTTC.

This chain connects TRBV18 to TRBJ2-7; 15 bases map to TRBD2. The junction had 7 bases not matched to a gene; V was cut back by 3 bases and J by 4 bases. The CDR3 sequence is 17 residues long. Germline V gene data show CDR1 as KGHSH and CDR2 as LQKENI. DNA for the CDR3: TGTGCCAGCTCACCCCGGACTAGCGGGAGGGGGGTGTACGAGCAGTACTTC. Residues: CASSPRTSGRGVYEQYF.